The sequence of this T cell receptor beta chain was determined in a study of T cells expressing NK-cell markers. Study-level information: Sorted CD3+CD56-NKG2C+, CD3+CD56+NKG2C- and CD3+CD56+NKG2C+ T cells were the source of the TCR beta repertoires.

As for this clonotype: Its antigen is as yet unknown.

Study results and caveats: A few donors' CD3+CD56-NKG2C+ cells were dominated by the same clonotypes.

cDNA encoding TCR beta was synthesized via 5'RACE template switching incorporating UMIs. Reprocessing the 5' RACE reads, TCRdb reports a single entry for every CDR3 protein and omits DNA. The sample totals around 470,000 distinct CDR3 sequences. CDR3 length: 14 amino acids. Germline V CDR1 and CDR2: SGHRS, YFSETQ. The sequenced sample consisted of blood T cells: a sorted CD56 or NKG2C T cell subset, CD4+ or CD8+ T cells, or bulk PBMC T cells (not recorded which). V usage is TRBV5-1 and J usage is TRBJ1-1; TCRdb's D call, TRBD1, is unchecked because there is no DNA. The receptor's source is a woman between 45 and 60 years old in good health. CDR3 sequence: CASSLEDRVNEAFF.